These T cell receptor beta chains were read from a single sample in a study of T cell responses to AZD1222 COVID-19 vaccine. The data were produced by immunoSEQ multiplex PCR, yet TCRdb's version contains in-frame clones alone and is incomplete. Of 100,000 to 150,000 clones listed, nearly 95% were seen once; the top ten hold roughly 5.4%. Material: peripheral blood, obtained on day 0 of AZD1222 vaccination. These TCRs come from an adult in good health. CDR3s include the opening cysteine and the closing phenylalanine or tryptophan. The D gene is left open where the match is weak. Some rows mark clone size as missing; the rest say once, few, many or name a class of expanded clone.

J gene: TRBJ1-4
clone size: .
D gene: .
V gene: TRBV30
CDR3 protein: CAWSVLNEKLFF
CDR3 DNA: TGTGCCTGGAGTGTCCTGAATGAAAAACTGTTTTTT

J gene: TRBJ2-1
clone size: .
D gene: TRBD1
V gene: TRBV7-9
CDR3 protein: CASSVPGTGKNEQFF
CDR3 DNA: TGTGCCAGCAGCGTTCCCGGGACAGGAAAAAATGAGCAGTTCTTC

J gene: TRBJ1-3
clone size: .
D gene: .
V gene: TRBV6-6
CDR3 protein: CASRWSNSGNTIYF
CDR3 DNA: TGTGCCAGCAGGTGGTCAAACTCTGGAAACACCATATATTTT

J gene: TRBJ1-2
clone size: .
D gene: .
V gene: TRBV5-1
CDR3 protein: CASSLHPAPAGDNYGYTF
CDR3 DNA: TGCGCCAGCAGCTTGCACCCAGCGCCGGCCGGCGATAACTATGGCTACACCTTC

J gene: TRBJ1-1
clone size: few
D gene: .
V gene: TRBV4-2
CDR3 protein: CASSQESVIAQSEAFF
CDR3 DNA: TGTGCCAGCAGCCAAGAGAGCGTCATCGCACAGTCTGAAGCTTTCTTT

J gene: TRBJ2-3
clone size: .
D gene: TRBD1
V gene: TRBV11-2
CDR3 protein: CASSHGTGSPDTQYF
CDR3 DNA: TGTGCCAGCAGCCACGGGACAGGCTCGCCAGATACGCAGTATTTT

J gene: TRBJ2-1
clone size: .
D gene: TRBD2
V gene: TRBV3-1/TRBV3-2
CDR3 protein: CASSQFRLAGVNEQFF
CDR3 DNA: TGTGCCAGCAGCCAATTCCGGCTAGCGGGAGTAAATGAGCAGTTCTTC

J gene: TRBJ2-7
clone size: once
D gene: .
V gene: TRBV3-1/TRBV3-2
CDR3 protein: CASSQVRNEQYF
CDR3 DNA: TGTGCCAGCAGCCAAGTCCGAAACGAGCAGTACTTC

J gene: TRBJ1-4
clone size: .
D gene: .
V gene: TRBV5-1
CDR3 protein: CASSLDSSNEKLFF
CDR3 DNA: TGCGCCAGCAGCTTGGACAGTTCGAATGAAAAACTGTTTTTT

J gene: TRBJ1-2
clone size: .
D gene: TRBD1
V gene: TRBV5-5
CDR3 protein: CASSQGQGARYGYTF
CDR3 DNA: TGTGCCAGCAGCCAGGGACAGGGGGCTCGCTATGGCTACACCTTC

J gene: TRBJ1-5
clone size: .
D gene: TRBD1
V gene: TRBV9
CDR3 protein: CASSTGTGLNQPQHF
CDR3 DNA: TGTGCCAGCAGCACCGGGACAGGGCTCAATCAGCCCCAGCATTTT

J gene: TRBJ1-2
clone size: .
D gene: TRBD1
V gene: TRBV7-2
CDR3 protein: CASILTGVDGYTF
CDR3 DNA: TGTGCCAGCATACTAACAGGGGTGGATGGCTACACCTTC

J gene: TRBJ1-3
clone size: .
D gene: .
V gene: TRBV11-2
CDR3 protein: CASSLDLLDTIYF
CDR3 DNA: TGTGCCAGCAGCTTAGATTTACTCGACACCATATATTTT

J gene: TRBJ1-1
clone size: .
D gene: .
V gene: TRBV19
CDR3 protein: CASSGEARAFF
CDR3 DNA: TGTGCCAGTAGTGGGGAGGCGCGAGCTTTCTTT

J gene: TRBJ2-2
clone size: .
D gene: TRBD1
V gene: TRBV5-1
CDR3 protein: CASSPGQGNTGELFF
CDR3 DNA: TGCGCCAGCAGCCCGGGACAGGGGAACACCGGGGAGCTGTTTTTT

J gene: TRBJ2-4
clone size: .
D gene: TRBD1
V gene: TRBV11-2
CDR3 protein: CASSFTGGKDIQYF
CDR3 DNA: TGTGCCAGCAGCTTTACAGGGGGTAAGGACATTCAGTACTTC

J gene: TRBJ2-7
clone size: .
D gene: .
V gene: TRBV30
CDR3 protein: CAWSVYFRQQSSYEQYF
CDR3 DNA: TGTGCCTGGAGTGTTTATTTTCGACAGCAGAGCTCCTACGAGCAGTACTTC

J gene: TRBJ2-5
clone size: .
D gene: TRBD2
V gene: TRBV5-1
CDR3 protein: CASSIGTSQETQYF
CDR3 DNA: TGCGCCAGCAGCATAGGGACTAGCCAAGAGACCCAGTACTTC

J gene: TRBJ1-1
clone size: .
D gene: .
V gene: TRBV6-5
CDR3 protein: CASSRPGRGNTEAFF
CDR3 DNA: TGTGCCAGCAGCCGACCGGGGAGGGGGAACACTGAAGCTTTCTTT

J gene: TRBJ2-3
clone size: .
D gene: .
V gene: TRBV11-1
CDR3 protein: CASSLYAPFRTDTQYF
CDR3 DNA: TGTGCCAGCAGCTTATATGCCCCGTTTCGCACAGATACGCAGTATTTT